This T cell receptor beta chain comes out of a study of identical twins. This clonotype was counted many times. TCRdb fed the 5' RACE reads into MiXCR, producing one record per CDR3 protein. The data hold 700,000 or so distinct CDR3 sequences, with about 20% observed a single time. The CDR3 is 14 amino acids. Trimming took off 3 bases at V and 5 bases at J, with 13 bases between the two ends. These sequences were also reported in another study, on T cells expressing NK-cell markers. That report adds: Of CD8+ T cells, roughly 1.0-7.5% belonged to dominant NKG2C+ clonotypes in five or six donors.

This receptor was taken from a young woman in good health. Material for sequencing was PBMCs. The V call is TRBV12-3 or TRBV12-4, the J call TRBJ1-1; D is unclear. CDR3: CASSLRVERTEAFF. Written as DNA, the CDR3 is TGTGCCAGCAGTTTGAGGGTAGAGAGGACTGAAGCTTTCTTT.